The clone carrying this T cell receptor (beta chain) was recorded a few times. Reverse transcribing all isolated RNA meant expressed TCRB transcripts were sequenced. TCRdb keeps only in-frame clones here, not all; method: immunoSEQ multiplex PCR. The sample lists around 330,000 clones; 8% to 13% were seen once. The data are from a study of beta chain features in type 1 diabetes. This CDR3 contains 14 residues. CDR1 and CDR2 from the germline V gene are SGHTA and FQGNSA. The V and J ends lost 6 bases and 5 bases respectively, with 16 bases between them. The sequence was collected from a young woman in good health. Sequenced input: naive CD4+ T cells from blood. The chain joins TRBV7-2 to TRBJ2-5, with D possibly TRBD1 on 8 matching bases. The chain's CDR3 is CASRPDRGGETQYF. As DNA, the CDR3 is TGTGCCAGCAGACCAGACAGGGGAGGGGAGACCCAGTACTTC. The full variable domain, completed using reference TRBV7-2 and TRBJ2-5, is GAGVSQSPSNKVTEKGKDVELRCDPISGHTALYWYRQSLGQGLEFLIYFQGNSAPDKSGLPSDRFSAERTGGSVSTLTIQRTQQEDSAVYLCASRPDRGGETQYFGPGTRLLVL.